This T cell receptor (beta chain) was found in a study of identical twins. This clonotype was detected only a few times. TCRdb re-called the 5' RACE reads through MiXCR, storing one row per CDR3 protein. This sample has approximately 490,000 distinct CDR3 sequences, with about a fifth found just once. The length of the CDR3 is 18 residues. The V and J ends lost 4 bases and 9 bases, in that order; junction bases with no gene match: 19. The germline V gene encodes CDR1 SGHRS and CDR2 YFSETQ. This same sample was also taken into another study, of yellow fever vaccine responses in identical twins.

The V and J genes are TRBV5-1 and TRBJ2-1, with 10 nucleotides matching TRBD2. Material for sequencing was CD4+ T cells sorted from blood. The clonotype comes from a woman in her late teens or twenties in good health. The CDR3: CASSAKPSGASGRFEQFF. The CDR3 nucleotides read TGCGCCAGCAGCGCGAAACCCTCCGGGGCTAGCGGGAGATTTGAGCAGTTCTTC.